These T cell receptor beta chains were read from a single sample in a study of blood T cell repertoires in COVID-19. Measured with immunoSEQ multiplex PCR; TCRdb has only the in-frame clones, and not every one. The sample yields around 320,000 clones, around 92% seen once. Source material: peripheral blood. These receptors all come from a woman in her twenties or thirties with COVID-19, enrolled during active disease. Both conserved end residues are part of each CDR3. Each record gives: V gene, J gene, D gene, clone size, CDR3 DNA, CDR3 protein. A D gene is named only where the DNA matches it firmly. Where a row states a size, it is once, few, many or the class of an expanded clone; other rows omit it.

TRBV28,TRBJ2-5,.,.,TGTGCCAGCAGTTTAGAGTTCCAAGAGACCCAGTACTTC,CASSLEFQETQYF
TRBV18,TRBJ1-2,.,.,TGTGCCAGCTCACCAGAGGGTAACTATGGCTACACCTTC,CASSPEGNYGYTF
TRBV6-5,TRBJ2-7,TRBD1,.,TGTGCCAGCAGTCGGACAGGCTGGGAGCAGTACTTC,CASSRTGWEQYF
TRBV28,TRBJ2-3,.,.,TGTGCCAGCAGTTTGTCGGGGGCAGATACGCAGTATTTT,CASSLSGADTQYF
TRBV5-8,TRBJ2-4,.,.,TGTGCCAGCAGCCCCCGTGGGGGCGCTTTGAACATTCAGTACTTC,CASSPRGGALNIQYF
TRBV4-1,TRBJ1-3,TRBD1,.,TGCGCCAGCAGCCAATTAAAGCGACCGGGACAGAAAGGAAACACCATATATTTT,CASSQLKRPGQKGNTIYF
TRBV5-6,TRBJ1-2,TRBD1,.,TGTGCCAGCAGCAGAACCGGGACAGGGGGAAATGGCTACACCTTC,CASSRTGTGGNGYTF
TRBV6-5,TRBJ1-5,.,.,TGTGCCAGCAGTTACTCAGGTGCCAGGAACAATCAGCCCCAGCATTTT,CASSYSGARNNQPQHF
TRBV4-1,TRBJ2-7,.,once,TGCGCCAGCAGCTTCAAACCCTTTCGCGGGGCCTCCTACGAGCAGTACTTC,CASSFKPFRGASYEQYF
TRBV4-1,TRBJ1-1,TRBD1,.,TGCGCCAGCAGCCAAGTGGGAACGACAGGGATCCCTGAAGCTTTCTTT,CASSQVGTTGIPEAFF
TRBV6-6,TRBJ2-1,TRBD2,.,TGTGCCAGCAGCTCGCGGGAGGGCGAGCAGTTCTTC,CASSSREGEQFF
TRBV13,TRBJ2-3,TRBD2,.,TGTGCCAGCAGCGGCCGGGAGGGGCACACAGATACGCAGTATTTT,CASSGREGHTDTQYF
TRBV5-1,TRBJ1-1,.,.,TGCGCCAGCAGCCTCGGGGGGAACACTGAAGCTTTCTTT,CASSLGGNTEAFF
TRBV9,TRBJ2-2,.,once,TGTGCCAGCAGCGTTAGCTACGGGACTCTTCTTCTTGCAGGGGAGCTGTTTTTT,CASSVSYGTLLLAGELFF
TRBV28,TRBJ2-1,TRBD1,.,TGTGCCAGCAGTCCCGGGACAGGGTTTAATTTCTTC,CASSPGTGFNFF
TRBV4-1,TRBJ2-7,TRBD2,.,TGCGCCAGCAGCCACTTTAGCGGGGGAATCTACGAGCAGTACTTC,CASSHFSGGIYEQYF